These 18 T cell receptor beta chains originate from one sample sequenced in a study of CD8+ T cells in alopecia areata. Following extraction, RNA underwent reverse transcription to cDNA, which served as the sequencing template. The method was immunoSEQ multiplex PCR; TCRdb's version includes in-frame clones alone and lacks a portion of them. The data contain around 140,000 clones, roughly 48% of them singletons. The material sequenced was CD4+ T cells sorted from blood. The receptors shown here come from a human donor with alopecia areata.

V and J are TRBV9 and TRBJ2-3; no firm D call. The germline V gene encodes CDR1 SGDLS and CDR2 YYNGEE. V lost 4 bases and J lost 2, with 8 bases in between. The CDR3 sequence is 13 residues long. This CDR3 reads CASSPLFTDTQYF. Written as DNA, the CDR3 is TGTGCCAGCAGCCCTTTGTTCACAGATACGCAGTATTTT.

The chain combines TRBV4-2 with TRBJ2-5, with 7 bases identical to TRBD1. V shed 4 bases, J shed 2 bases, and the junction held 4 bases outside the gene matches. This CDR3 region has 14 residues. Germline CDR1 is LGHNA and CDR2 is YNFKEQ. This CDR3 is CASSLGQSQETQYF. The CDR3 region has the DNA TGTGCCAGCAGCCTGGGACAGTCACAAGAGACCCAGTACTTC.

This clone was seen only a few times. CDR3 residues: CASSPVGQGIQYF. The CDR3, as DNA: TGTGCCAGCAGTCCCGTAGGACAAGGGATTCAGTACTTC. J is TRBJ2-4 and V is TRBV28; TRBD1 might be the D (5 bases). The CDR3 has 13 residues. Germline values: CDR1 MDHEN, CDR2 SYDVKM. V lost 5 bases and J lost 10, with 15 bases in between.

This clone appeared a few times. This chain joins TRBV28 and TRBJ2-1; 9 nucleotides line up with TRBD1. Germline loops: CDR1 MDHEN, CDR2 SYDVKM. CDR3 length: 16 residues. With 2 bases clipped from V and 4 bases from J, the junction kept 6 bases outside the gene matches. For the CDR3, the DNA is TGTGCCAGCAGTTTACCCGGACAGGGGAGATACAATGAGCAGTTCTTC. Translated, it gives CASSLPGQGRYNEQFF.

This rearrangement joins TRBV2 to TRBJ2-2; D gene uncertain. The CDR3 is made up of 14 amino acids. Germline V gives CDR1 SNHLY, CDR2 FYNNEI. The germline V and J ends were trimmed by 1 base and 5 bases, with 8 bases remaining between them. CDR3 coding DNA: TGTGCCAGCAGTGAAGTCCCCGGGACCGGGGAGCTGTTTTTT. This translates into CASSEVPGTGELFF.

The chain carries TRBV6-5 and TRBJ2-3, with 11 nucleotides matching TRBD1. Germline trimming cut 0 bases from V and 13 bases from J; bases unmatched to any gene: 6. Germline CDR1 and CDR2: MNHEY and SVGAGI. The CDR3 sequence is 14 residues long. CDR3 DNA: TGTGCCAGCAGTTACTCGAGGGGGACAGGGGGAAAGTATTTT. It encodes CASSYSRGTGGKYF.

The V call is TRBV7-2, the J call TRBJ2-7, with 12 bases aligning to TRBD2. Trimming took 5 bases from V and 2 from J; bases not matched to a gene: 4. The CDR3 has 15 amino acids. Germline V gene lookup returns CDR1 SGHTA and CDR2 FQGNSA. The CDR3 protein is CASSETSGSPYEQYF. In nucleotides, the CDR3 is TGTGCCAGCAGCGAGACTAGCGGGAGCCCCTACGAGCAGTACTTC.

This chain uses TRBV28 with TRBJ2-3; perhaps D is TRBD1 or TRBD2 (7 bases each). CDR1 MDHEN and CDR2 SYDVKM come from the germline V gene. The CDR3 sequence is 15 residues long. V gave up 4 bases and J gave up 0 bases, with 11 bases separating them. The CDR3 DNA is TGTGCCAGCAGTTCAGGGGGGGGCAGCACAGATACGCAGTATTTT. It is translated as CASSSGGGSTDTQYF. Full variable domain (rest looked up from reference TRBV28 and TRBJ2-3): DVKVTQSSRYLVKRTGEKVFLECVQDMDHENMFWYRQDPGLGLRLIYFSYDVKMKEKGDIPEGYSVSREKKERFSLILESASTNQTSMYLCASSSGGGSTDTQYFGPGTRLTVL.

The V and J genes are TRBV30 and TRBJ2-1, with 10 bases lining up with TRBD2. The CDR3 consists of 15 residues. V was pared by 0 bases and J by 16 bases, with 15 bases of the junction left unmatched. The germline gives CDR1 GTSNPN, CDR2 SVGIG (reference sequence). This CDR3 reads CAWSVKAGGPTREFF. Here the CDR3 DNA reads TGTGCCTGGAGTGTCAAAGCGGGAGGGCCAACTAGAGAATTCTTC.

The rearrangement links TRBV4-2 to TRBJ2-7, with D perhaps TRBD2 (6 bases). Trimming shortened V by 3 bases and J by 5 bases, and 29 bases separated the two germline ends. CDR3 length: 19 residues. The germline V gene has CDR1 LGHNA and CDR2 YNFKEQ. The CDR3 nucleotides read TGTGCCAGCAGCCACCCCACGTCTCGCGATCGGGAGATGACCCACGAGCAGTACTTC. This encodes CASSHPTSRDREMTHEQYF.

DNA of the CDR3: TGCGCCAGCAGCCAGTCTCCGGGATCGAATTACGAGCAGTACTTC. As protein: CASSQSPGSNYEQYF. The rearrangement uses TRBV4-1 and TRBJ2-7, with a tentative D call TRBD2 (5 bases). Germline CDR1 is MGHRA and CDR2 is YSYEKL. The V end lost 3 bases, the J end lost 4 bases, and 16 bases lay between the germline ends. The CDR3 extends over 15 amino acids.

This chain links TRBV29-1 with TRBJ1-3, with TRBD1 as a possible D gene (6 bases). V lost 6 bases, J lost 9 bases, and 24 bases lay in between. The CDR3 runs to 15 residues. CDR1 and CDR2 (germline): SQVTM, ANQGSEA. Here the CDR3 reads CSVAMDPGVRATIYF. As DNA, the CDR3 is TGCAGCGTGGCGATGGATCCAGGGGTGAGAGCCACCATATATTTT.

This clone was observed a handful of times. The J gene is TRBJ2-1, the V gene TRBV7-3; D gene ambiguous. In germline, CDR1 is SGHTA, CDR2 FQGTGA. V gave up 5 bases and J gave up 5 bases, with 13 bases separating them. The CDR3 is 14 amino acids. CDR3 nucleotide sequence: TGTGCCAGCAGCCTCGATAGGCAGGACAATGAGCAGTTCTTC. It specifies CASSLDRQDNEQFF.

This clone turned up a few times. The V gene is TRBV30, the J gene TRBJ2-1; tentatively, D is TRBD2 (6 bases). Germline V lookup: CDR1 GTSNPN, CDR2 SVGIG (reference sequence). The CDR3 length is 13 residues. V was cut by 0 bases and J by 10 bases, with 13 bases left in between. Written as DNA, the CDR3 is TGTGCCTGGAGTGTAGGACTATCAGGGGAGCAGTTCTTC. Amino acids: CAWSVGLSGEQFF.

V is TRBV29-1 and J is TRBJ2-1, with TRBD2 as a possible D gene (6 bases). The CDR3 is 15 residues long. Trimming stripped 4 bases from V and 6 bases from J, with 19 bases between. Looked up from germline, CDR1 is SQVTM and CDR2 is ANQGSEA. CDR3 loop: CSVGISAGSLNEQFF. In DNA, the CDR3 is TGCAGCGTTGGAATCTCCGCGGGATCCCTCAATGAGCAGTTCTTC.

This clone has more than one count but fewer than ten. The chain couples TRBV7-2 to TRBJ2-1; D is unresolved. Germline V lookup: CDR1 SGHTA, CDR2 FQGNSA. The CDR3 covers 14 residues. Trimming pared 3 bases from V and 0 bases from J, leaving 6 bases between. CDR3 sequence reads: CASSFQHSYNEQFF. DNA for the CDR3: TGTGCCAGCAGCTTCCAGCACTCCTACAATGAGCAGTTCTTC.

J is TRBJ2-7 and V is TRBV20-1; the D gene is possibly TRBD1 (5 bases). V was trimmed by 2 bases and J by 7 bases, leaving 9 bases between them. In germline, CDR1 is DFQATT, CDR2 SNEGSKA (reference sequence). This CDR3 is 11 amino acids long. CDR3 DNA sequence: TGCAGTGCTAGACAGGGCTTGGAGCAGTACTTC. Translated, it gives CSARQGLEQYF.

This clone was observed once. V and J are TRBV7-6 and TRBJ2-7; 8 bases line up with TRBD2. Germline V CDR1 and CDR2: SGHVS, FNYEAQ. This CDR3 has 16 amino acids. V shed 1 base and J 7 bases; nucleotides not matched to a gene: 12. This CDR3 reads CASSLVAVGGAAEQYF. The CDR3 nucleotides are TGTGCCAGCAGCTTAGTCGCGGTCGGGGGGGCAGCGGAGCAGTACTTC. The full variable domain, rest sourced from reference TRBV7-6 and TRBJ2-7, is GAGVSQSPRYKVTKRGQDVALRCDPISGHVSLYWYRQALGQGPEFLTYFNYEAQQDKSGLPNDRFSAERPEGSISTLTIQRTEQRDSAMYRCASSLVAVGGAAEQYFGPGTRLTVT.